One sample yielded the 13 T cell receptor beta chains listed below, sequenced in a study of vaccination and CD4 T cells after COVID-19. No cognate antigen is known for these TCRs. Sequencing of DNA taken from cultured CD4+ T cells relied on the Oncomine TCR Beta short-read assay. TCRdb fed the PCR reads into MiXCR, producing one record per CDR3 protein. The sample includes fewer than 25,000 distinct CDR3 sequences, approximately 38% of them seen just once. Documented time point: late sampling 161 to 241 days after vaccination in three convalescent patients. Treatment: approximately nine-day PBMC culture with coronavirus spike peptide pools or control peptides (ViraFEST assay). Sequenced here: CD4+ T cells from blood, cultured in vitro, sampled about 7 months after SARS-CoV-2 vaccination. These receptors were taken from a human donor who had recovered from COVID-19.

This chain links TRBV7-9 with TRBJ2-6; 9 nucleotides agree with TRBD1. V was clipped by 5 bases and J by 1 base; unmatched bases: 21. Germline CDR1 and CDR2: SEHNR and FQNEAQ (reference sequence). This CDR3 has 22 amino acids. The DNA for the CDR3 is TGTGCCAGCAGCGTATATTATACGGGGAATTCGGGACAGGGTTCTGGGGCCAACGTCCTGACTTTC. Amino acids: CASSVYYTGNSGQGSGANVLTF.

The chain links TRBV28 to TRBJ2-7, with TRBD2 identical over 9 bases. CDR3 size: 16 residues. Germline V gene sequence: CDR1 MDHEN, CDR2 SYDVKM. V shed 2 bases and J 6 bases; nucleotides not matched to a gene: 11. The chain's CDR3 is CASSLGGPGLASEQYF. CDR3 sequence (DNA): TGTGCCAGCAGTTTAGGGGGTCCGGGACTAGCTTCCGAGCAGTACTTC.

The V call is TRBV20-1, the J call TRBJ2-5; tentatively, D is TRBD2 (5 bases). Per the germline V gene, CDR1 is DFQATT and CDR2 is SNEGSKA (reference sequence). The V end lost 2 bases, the J end lost 5 bases, and 6 bases lay between the germline ends. The CDR3 totals 11 residues. The CDR3 nucleotides are TGCAGTGCTAGAAGAGGGGAGACCCAGTACTTC. Encoded protein: CSARRGETQYF.

V gene TRBV20-1 combines with J gene TRBJ2-7, with no clear D. The germline V and J ends were trimmed by 6 bases and 1 base, with 16 bases remaining between them. The length of the CDR3 is 14 residues. Germline loops: CDR1 DFQATT, CDR2 SNEGSKA (reference sequence). This CDR3 reads CSADSNTGSYEQYF. CDR3 DNA sequence: TGCAGTGCCGATTCAAATACTGGGTCCTACGAGCAGTACTTC.

The CDR3: CATSLGGDRLQETQYF. For the CDR3, the DNA is TGTGCCACCAGTTTGGGAGGGGACAGGCTTCAAGAGACCCAGTACTTC. The genes are TRBV24-1 and TRBJ2-5, with D tentatively TRBD1 (8 bases). V was cut by 6 bases and J by 2 bases, with 18 bases left in between. The germline V gene encodes CDR1 KGHDR and CDR2 SFDVKD. This CDR3 has 16 amino acids.

V usage is TRBV6-1 and J usage is TRBJ1-3; no definite D call. Germline lookup yields CDR1 MNHNS and CDR2 SASEGT. This CDR3 has 14 residues. V lost 6 bases to trimming and J lost 0 bases, with 9 bases between them. Here the CDR3 reads CASRRQLSGNTIYF. The CDR3 DNA reads as TGTGCCAGCAGGAGACAACTCTCTGGAAACACCATATATTTT.

Only a few counts were recorded for this clonotype. The V call is TRBV29-1, the J call TRBJ2-5; TRBD1 aligns across 7 bases. Germline V lookup: CDR1 SQVTM, CDR2 ANQGSEA. The CDR3 consists of 12 residues. V gave up 6 bases and J gave up 5 bases; unmatched junction bases: 6. The CDR3 here is CSVGQVKETQYF. The DNA for the CDR3 is TGCAGCGTCGGACAGGTCAAGGAGACCCAGTACTTC.

The chain has TRBV6-1 and TRBJ2-1; D is possibly TRBD1 or TRBD2 (5 bases each). The germline CDR1 and CDR2 sequences are MNHNS and SASEGT. V lost 5 bases, J lost 7 bases, and 12 bases lay in between. The CDR3 length is 13 residues. The CDR3 protein is CASSRDPGNEQFF. CDR3 nucleotide sequence: TGTGCCAGCAGTCGGGACCCCGGTAATGAGCAGTTCTTC.

The sample holds a few counts of this clonotype. This chain uses TRBV20-1 with TRBJ2-1; 12 bases are a match to TRBD2. The CDR3 spans 17 residues. Germline loops: CDR1 DFQATT, CDR2 SNEGSKA (reference sequence). With 3 bases clipped from V and 0 bases from J, the junction kept 6 bases outside the gene matches. In DNA, the CDR3 is TGCAGTGCTAGCGGACTAGCGGGATTGGGCTCCTACAATGAGCAGTTCTTC. Residues: CSASGLAGLGSYNEQFF.

The chain carries TRBV4-3 and TRBJ2-5, with a possible D match to TRBD2 (6 bases). The CDR3 runs 16 residues. Trimming pared 0 bases from V and 1 base from J, leaving 12 bases between. From germline, CDR1 is LGHNA and CDR2 YSLEER. DNA of the CDR3: TGCGCCAGCAGCCAAGATGGGCGGGGAACCCAAGAGACCCAGTACTTC. It specifies CASSQDGRGTQETQYF.

By sample fraction, this clonotype is medium-sized (0.01 to 0.1%). V usage is TRBV7-3 and J usage is TRBJ2-5; D gene ambiguous. This CDR3 spans 13 amino acids. Per germline, CDR1 SGHTA and CDR2 FQGTGA. Trimming left V 2 bases short and J 5 bases short, with 9 bases between. CDR3 coding DNA: TGTGCCAGCAGCTTACTAGTGTCGGAGACCCAGTACTTC. Protein product: CASSLLVSETQYF.

V usage is TRBV2 and J usage is TRBJ1-5; a possible D gene is TRBD1 (6 bases). CDR3 size: 16 residues. Trimming pared 8 bases from V and 2 bases from J, leaving 19 bases between. Per the germline V gene, CDR1 is SNHLY and CDR2 is FYNNEI. The CDR3 coding sequence is TGTGCCAGCGGGGGCCTTAGACGCGGAGGCAATCAGCCCCAGCATTTT. Protein sequence: CASGGLRRGGNQPQHF.

This clonotype turned up a few times. The chain employs TRBV20-1 and TRBJ2-1, with D perhaps assigned TRBD1 or TRBD2 (5 bases each). The CDR3 consists of 15 residues. Trimming took off 2 bases at V and 2 bases at J, with 13 bases between the two ends. Germline lookup yields CDR1 DFQATT and CDR2 SNEGSKA (reference sequence). The CDR3 DNA reads as TGCAGTGCTAGAAGGGACGGACGGACCTACAATGAGCAGTTCTTC. It yields the protein CSARRDGRTYNEQFF.